These 29 T cell receptor beta chains were all obtained from the same sample, sequenced in a study of beta chain features in type 1 diabetes listed by TCRdb under 2018. Libraries came from the immunoSEQ multiplex PCR assay. The High Capacity cDNA Reverse Transcription Kit was used to reverse transcribe all of the isolated RNA, meaning that expressed TCRB transcripts were what got sequenced. Entries here come from immuneACCESS through TCRdb and include only in-frame sequences with V and J called. Some clones fail to appear in such tables; in the studies checked, an unresolved V gene covers under half of the shortfall, and the cause of the remainder is unknown. For this sample the table gives some 160,000 clones, of which 7.5% to 9.5% were detected only once. Jointly, the top ten make up 2.3% of the sample. Material: central memory CD4+ T cells from blood. The receptors were sampled from a woman aged 18-29 years in good health.

This chain connects TRBV30 to TRBJ2-5, with a possible D match to TRBD2 (6 bases). Germline lookup yields CDR1 GTSNPN and CDR2 SVGIG (reference sequence). The CDR3 spans 13 residues. V dropped 4 bases and J dropped 2 bases, with 11 bases sitting between them. The CDR3 region has the DNA TGTGCCTGGATGGGCGGGGCGCAAGAGACCCAGTACTTC. It codes for CAWMGGAQETQYF.

The V and J genes are TRBV30 and TRBJ2-1, with D possibly being TRBD2 (5 bases). Germline loops: CDR1 GTSNPN, CDR2 SVGIG (reference sequence). Deletions cut 8 bases from V and 6 bases from J, with 17 bases between. The CDR3 is made up of 13 amino acids. The CDR3 sequence: CAQGRMEVNEQFF. Written as DNA, the CDR3 is TGTGCCCAAGGACGGATGGAGGTCAATGAGCAGTTCTTC.

This clone was picked up a small number of times. This chain joins TRBV7-9 and TRBJ2-1; 13 nucleotides agree with TRBD2. The germline gives CDR1 SEHNR, CDR2 FQNEAQ (reference sequence). The CDR3 runs to 17 residues. Trimming at V came to 1 base and at J to 9 bases, leaving 9 bases not matched to a gene. The CDR3 here is CASSLDSGTSGTGEQFF. CDR3 DNA sequence: TGTGCCAGCAGCTTAGACTCCGGGACTAGCGGGACCGGTGAGCAGTTCTTC. Together with reference TRBV7-9 and TRBJ2-1, the CDR3 gives the full variable domain: DTGVSQNPRHKITKRGQNVTFRCDPISEHNRLYWYRQTLGQGPEFLTYFQNEAQLEKSRLLSDRFSAERPKGSFSTLEIQRTEQGDSAMYLCASSLDSGTSGTGEQFFGPGTRLTVL.

The CDR3 region has the DNA TGTGCCAGCACGGAGACCCAGTACTTC. It yields the protein CASTETQYF. This chain links TRBV6-7 with TRBJ2-5; no firm D call. TRBV6-7 is classed as an ORF, of uncertain function. The V end was cut by 7 bases, the J end by 5 bases, with 2 bases between. This CDR3 is built from 9 residues.

This clone occurred a few times. V usage is TRBV15 and J usage is TRBJ1-1; D gene uncertain. The length of the CDR3 is 12 residues. Deletions cut 0 bases from V and 9 bases from J, with 8 bases between. Germline CDR1 reads LNHNV; CDR2 reads YYDKDF (reference sequence). CDR3 amino acids: CATSRDGHQAFF. The CDR3 DNA sequence: TGTGCCACCAGCAGAGATGGGCACCAAGCTTTCTTT.

This sequence joins TRBV11-3 and TRBJ2-2; 8 nucleotides line up with TRBD2. Trimming took 5 bases from V and 0 from J; bases not matched to a gene: 8. The CDR3 totals 17 residues. Germline CDR1 and CDR2: SGHNT and YENEEA. CDR3 sequence reads: CASSPGGGLSNTGELFF. Here the CDR3 DNA reads TGTGCCAGCAGCCCCGGGGGGGGCCTTTCGAACACCGGGGAGCTGTTTTTT.

This chain joins TRBV6-6 and TRBJ2-2; D gene ambiguous. The CDR3 is 13 residues long. CDR1 MNHNY and CDR2 SVGAGI come from the germline V gene (reference sequence). V dropped 6 bases and J dropped 6 bases, with 11 bases sitting between them. CDR3 sequence: CASSYEASGELFF. In DNA, the CDR3 is TGTGCCAGCAGCTACGAGGCGTCCGGGGAGCTGTTTTTT.

The chain is built from TRBV20-1 and TRBJ2-3, with 8 positions matching TRBD2. After removal of 5 bases from V and 5 bases from J, the junction contained 0 bases not matched to a gene. This CDR3 is built from 11 residues. Germline lookup yields CDR1 DFQATT and CDR2 SNEGSKA (reference sequence). The CDR3 loop reads CSALAGDTQYF. The CDR3 DNA sequence: TGCAGTGCTCTAGCGGGAGATACGCAGTATTTT.

With regard to this clone: The same CDR3 also results from other DNA sequences found in this sample. This rearrangement joins TRBV7-2 to TRBJ2-7; a possible D gene is TRBD1 (6 bases). The CDR3 loop spans 15 amino acids. V was clipped by 1 base and J by 0 bases, with 10 bases between them. Germline V gene lookup returns CDR1 SGHTA and CDR2 FQGNSA. For the CDR3, the DNA is TGTGCCAGCAGCTTAGTTCCCAGGGGCTCCTACGAGCAGTACTTC. Translation: CASSLVPRGSYEQYF. The full variable domain, its missing parts supplied by reference TRBV7-2 and TRBJ2-7, is GAGVSQSPSNKVTEKGKDVELRCDPISGHTALYWYRQSLGQGLEFLIYFQGNSAPDKSGLPSDRFSAERTGGSVSTLTIQRTQQEDSAVYLCASSLVPRGSYEQYFGPGTRLTVT.

This clone showed up just a few times. V is TRBV6-6 and J is TRBJ2-3; a possible D gene is TRBD1 (6 bases). V lost 6 bases and J lost 3, with 10 bases in between. CDR3 size: 13 residues. Germline values: CDR1 MNHNY, CDR2 SVGAGI (reference sequence). CDR3 sequence: CASRKDSTDTQYF. As DNA, the CDR3 is TGTGCCAGCAGGAAGGACAGTACAGATACGCAGTATTTT.

This clone was recorded a few times. The CDR3 nucleotides read TGTGCCAGCTCAACAACGGGACAGAAAGAGACCCAGTACTTC. Its protein is CASSTTGQKETQYF. The chain is built from TRBV18 and TRBJ2-5, with 7 nucleotides matching TRBD1. CDR3 size: 14 residues. Germline V gives CDR1 KGHSH, CDR2 LQKENI. The junction had 6 bases not matched to a gene; V was cut back by 5 bases and J by 3 bases.

This clone occurred a few times. This chain joins TRBV25-1 and TRBJ1-1, with 7 bases lining up with TRBD1. This CDR3 is built from 13 residues. Germline CDR1 is MGHDK and CDR2 is SYGVNS. The junction had 10 bases not matched to a gene; V was cut back by 8 bases and J by 7 bases. In DNA form, the CDR3 reads TGTGCCAGCTTTGATGTGGACAGGCTTGAAGCTTTCTTT. It is translated as CASFDVDRLEAFF.

This rearrangement joins TRBV5-1 to TRBJ2-1, with unresolved D. The V gene lost 0 bases and the J gene lost 6 bases, with 16 bases spanning the gap. This CDR3 is 16 amino acids long. Germline V gene sequence: CDR1 SGHRS, CDR2 YFSETQ. Written as DNA, the CDR3 is TGCGCCAGCAGCTTGGCCGGGTTCCGCGGCGGCAATGAGCAGTTCTTC. It is translated as CASSLAGFRGGNEQFF.

This clone was found a few times. The CDR3 nucleotides are TGTGCCTGGAACAGGGGTAACACTGAAGCTTTCTTT. Translating it yields CAWNRGNTEAFF. The J gene is TRBJ1-1, the V gene TRBV30; 7 positions match TRBD1. The length of the CDR3 is 12 residues. Germline values: CDR1 GTSNPN, CDR2 SVGIG (reference sequence). V dropped 4 bases and J dropped 2; count of bases not matched to a gene: 1.

The gene calls are TRBV5-1 and TRBJ2-6; tentatively, D is TRBD2 (5 bases). The V gene's germline CDR1 is SGHRS and CDR2 YFSETQ. V lost 6 bases and J lost 0, with 10 bases in between. The CDR3 is made up of 15 amino acids. The DNA of the CDR3 is TGCGCCAGCACCAAAGGACTCTCTGGGGCCAACGTCCTGACTTTC. This gives the protein CASTKGLSGANVLTF.

V and J are TRBV6-1 and TRBJ2-7; TRBD1 agrees at 10 bases. Trimming cost V 3 bases and J 1 base; bases outside gene matches: 3. The CDR3 sequence is 15 residues long. Germline lookup yields CDR1 MNHNS and CDR2 SASEGT. In nucleotides, the CDR3 is TGTGCCAGCAGTGAGCGGGACAGGGGTTCCTACGAGCAGTACTTC. Translated: CASSERDRGSYEQYF.

This clone was counted a few times. The CDR3 is CASWTGAGANVLTF. The CDR3 coding sequence is TGTGCCAGCTGGACAGGTGCTGGGGCCAACGTCCTGACTTTC. The chain joins TRBV6-5 to TRBJ2-6; the match to TRBD1 covers 7 bases. Germline V gene lookup returns CDR1 MNHEY and CDR2 SVGAGI. The CDR3 is made up of 14 amino acids. With 8 bases clipped from V and 2 bases from J, the junction kept 3 bases outside the gene matches.

This clone has just a few counts. V usage is TRBV20-1 and J usage is TRBJ2-7, with 7 bases aligning to TRBD1. J gave up 5 bases and V 4 bases, and 2 bases lay outside the gene matches. This CDR3 spans 11 amino acids. The germline V gene has CDR1 DFQATT and CDR2 SNEGSKA (reference sequence). The CDR3 region is CSAMQGDEQYF. CDR3 DNA sequence: TGCAGTGCTATGCAGGGGGACGAGCAGTACTTC.

The chain has TRBV9 and TRBJ1-4; possible D gene TRBD1, 5 bases. Germline V CDR1 and CDR2: SGDLS, YYNGEE. The CDR3 length is 14 residues. Trimming took 4 bases from V and 4 from J, leaving 11 bases between them. The CDR3 loop is CASSTQASNEKLFF. CDR3 coding DNA: TGTGCCAGCAGCACACAGGCCAGTAATGAAAAACTGTTTTTT.

The chain uses TRBV5-1 and TRBJ2-7; 9 nucleotides line up with TRBD1. Germline V gene data show CDR1 as SGHRS and CDR2 as YFSETQ. The V gene end was trimmed by 4 bases and the J gene end by 2 bases; junction bases not matched to a gene: 10. The CDR3 is 16 residues long. The CDR3 bases are TGCGCCAGCAGCCCGGGACAGGGAATAAAGGCCTACGAGCAGTACTTC. Encoded protein: CASSPGQGIKAYEQYF.

CDR3 residues: CASRPGQPTNEKLFF. In DNA, the CDR3 is TGTGCCAGCAGACCCGGACAGCCAACTAATGAAAAACTGTTTTTT. V is TRBV6-5 and J is TRBJ1-4; TRBD1 might be the D (6 bases). V dropped 6 bases and J dropped 0 bases, with 11 bases sitting between them. The CDR3 runs to 15 residues. In germline, CDR1 is MNHEY, CDR2 SVGAGI.

A few counts support this clone. The chain links TRBV29-1 to TRBJ1-2; 9 bases agree with TRBD1. The CDR3 length is 14 residues. In germline, CDR1 is SQVTM, CDR2 ANQGSEA. The V segment lost 1 base and the J segment 4 bases; nucleotides outside the gene matches: 4. The CDR3 sequence is CSVEGWGQGYGYTF. The CDR3 DNA reads as TGCAGCGTTGAAGGGTGGGGACAGGGCTATGGCTACACCTTC.

This clone has a handful of counts. V gene TRBV29-1 combines with J gene TRBJ2-3; no clear D. V lost 6 bases, J lost 2 bases, and 15 bases lay in between. The CDR3 has 14 amino acids. Per the germline V gene, CDR1 is SQVTM and CDR2 is ANQGSEA. Written as DNA, the CDR3 is TGCAGCGTAGGTGGGCAATTACTCACAGATACGCAGTATTTT. Its protein product is CSVGGQLLTDTQYF.

This clone has just a few counts. The chain uses TRBV25-1 and TRBJ2-5; D may be TRBD2 (6 bases). Deletions cut 5 bases from V and 2 bases from J, with 9 bases between. The CDR3 totals 13 residues. Germline CDR1 reads MGHDK; CDR2 reads SYGVNS. The CDR3 is CASSTLAQETQYF. For the CDR3, the DNA is TGTGCCAGCAGTACCCTAGCGCAAGAGACCCAGTACTTC.

This clone has a handful of counts. The V gene is TRBV9, the J gene TRBJ2-3; 10 bases match TRBD2. CDR3 size: 15 residues. V was pared by 5 bases and J by 2 bases, with 5 bases of the junction left unmatched. The germline gives CDR1 SGDLS, CDR2 YYNGEE. The CDR3 nucleotides are TGTGCCAGCAGTCTAGCGGGGGACATCACAGATACGCAGTATTTT. This gives the protein CASSLAGDITDTQYF. Using reference TRBV9 and TRBJ2-3 for the parts outside the CDR3, the full variable domain is DSGVTQTPKHLITATGQRVTLRCSPRSGDLSVYWYQQSLDQGLQFLIQYYNGEERAKGNILERFSAQQFPDLHSELNLSSLELGDSALYFCASSLAGDITDTQYFGPGTRLTVL.

This clone was counted only a few times. The chain combines TRBV7-9 with TRBJ1-2; D might be TRBD1 (6 bases). Germline loops: CDR1 SEHNR, CDR2 FQNEAQ (reference sequence). Trimming removed 1 base from V and 13 bases from J, with 10 bases in between. The CDR3 is made up of 11 amino acids. The CDR3 bases are TGTGCCAGCAGCTTAGGGCAGGGGCTCACCTTC. The encoded protein is CASSLGQGLTF.

The chain is built from TRBV2 and TRBJ2-2, with 12 bases aligning to TRBD2. The length of the CDR3 is 15 residues. CDR1 is SNHLY, CDR2 FYNNEI, per germline. V shed 7 bases and J 6 bases; nucleotides not matched to a gene: 6. CDR3 in amino acids: CASKLLAGGPGELFF. CDR3 bases: TGTGCCAGCAAACTCCTAGCGGGGGGGCCCGGGGAGCTGTTTTTT.

This clone has just a few counts. This chain joins TRBV4-2 and TRBJ2-1, with TRBD1 identical over 10 bases. Germline CDR1 reads LGHNA; CDR2 reads YNFKEQ. There are 16 residues in the CDR3. The J segment lost 8 bases and the V segment lost 5 bases, leaving 12 bases of the junction unmatched. The CDR3 here is CASSTRDGTGVDEQFF. The CDR3 coding sequence is TGTGCCAGCAGCACCCGAGATGGGACAGGGGTAGATGAGCAGTTCTTC.

This rearrangement joins TRBV4-1 to TRBJ2-3, with TRBD2 matching 12 bases. J gave up 5 bases and V 2 bases, and 2 bases lay outside the gene matches. The germline CDR1 and CDR2 sequences are MGHRA and YSYEKL. The CDR3 covers 15 residues. The CDR3 protein is CASSQTLAGGDTQYF. The CDR3 nucleotides are TGCGCCAGCAGCCAAACACTAGCGGGGGGAGATACGCAGTATTTT.